The entry below describes one T cell receptor (beta chain). The target antigen is unknown. This sample was included in a study of early T cells in non-severe SARS-CoV-2 infection. About the study: Sequencing input comprised bulk RNA from unsorted whole blood; chain pairing was not available.

Unique molecular identifiers were attached to individual cDNA molecules. MiXCR was run by TCRdb on the 5' RACE reads, yielding one entry per CDR3 protein. The sample has some 26,000 distinct CDR3 sequences, around 4.5% seen once. V was trimmed by 4 bases and J by 1 base, leaving 5 bases between them. This CDR3 has 13 amino acids. Germline values: CDR1 SGHTA, CDR2 FQGNSA. General study findings and limits: The matching step, a VDJdb search, favored anti-spike CD8 responses and missed private and CD4 specificities.

The chain joins TRBV7-2 to TRBJ2-1; the D is unclear. The sequenced sample consisted of whole blood. This TCR was sampled from an adult who was a healthcare worker with PCR-confirmed SARS-CoV-2 infection or an uninfected control (not recorded which). The chain's CDR3 is CASSSQSYNEQFF. CDR3 DNA sequence: TGTGCCAGCAGCTCCCAATCCTACAATGAGCAGTTCTTC.